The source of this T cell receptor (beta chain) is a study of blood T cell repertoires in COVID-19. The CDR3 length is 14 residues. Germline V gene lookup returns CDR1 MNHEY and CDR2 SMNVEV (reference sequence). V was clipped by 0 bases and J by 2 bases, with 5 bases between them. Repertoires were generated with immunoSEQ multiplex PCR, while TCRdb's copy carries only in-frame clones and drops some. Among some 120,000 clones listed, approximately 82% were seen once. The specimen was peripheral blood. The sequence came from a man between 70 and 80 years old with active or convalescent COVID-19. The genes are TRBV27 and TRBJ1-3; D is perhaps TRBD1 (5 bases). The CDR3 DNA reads TGTGCCAGCAGTTTATCCAGGGCTGGAAACACCATATATTTT. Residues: CASSLSRAGNTIYF.